These 32 T cell receptor beta chains originate from one sample sequenced in a study of beta chain features in type 1 diabetes. Sequencing targeted expressed TCRB transcripts, as all isolated RNA had been reverse transcribed. Generated by immunoSEQ multiplex PCR, the TCRdb table keeps only in-frame clones and is missing some. This sample yields a few hundred thousand clones, of which 11% are seen a single time; 1% to 1.5% belongs to the top ten. The sample comprised central memory CD4+ T cells from blood. These receptors were taken from a young man in good health.

The chain recombines TRBV4-1 with TRBJ1-1; the D is unclear. Germline V lookup: CDR1 MGHRA, CDR2 YSYEKL. The ends were cut back, 1 base at V and 13 bases at J, with 13 bases in the middle. This CDR3 has 12 amino acids. The CDR3 DNA reads TGCGCCAGCAGCCAAGTTCCGGGCTCGGGTTTCTTT. The encoded protein is CASSQVPGSGFF.

The gene calls are TRBV5-1 and TRBJ2-3; D remains unclear. V was trimmed by 7 bases and J by 0 bases, leaving 12 bases between them. CDR3 size: 14 residues. In germline, CDR1 is SGHRS, CDR2 YFSETQ. The CDR3 protein is CASSLGSSTDTQYF. The CDR3, as DNA: TGCGCCAGCTCCCTGGGTAGCAGCACAGATACGCAGTATTTT.

A remark on this clone: The junction shows a germline mismatch at one end, possibly a read error. The chain employs TRBV7-9 and TRBJ2-7; 9 nucleotides agree with TRBD2. Germline assignment: CDR1 SEHNR and CDR2 FQNEAQ (reference sequence). The length of the CDR3 is 16 residues. The CDR3 reads CASSLALAGTSNEQYF. As DNA, the CDR3 is TGTGCCAGCAGCTTAGCTCTAGCGGGGACCTCCAACGAGCAGTACTTC.

Regarding this clone: Given a far larger clone just one base away, this is likely a sequencing read error. This chain uses TRBV30 with TRBJ2-3; 7 bases line up with TRBD1. The ends lost 8 bases at V and 4 bases at J; junction bases unmatched: 9. This CDR3 is built from 13 residues. Germline V gives CDR1 GTSNPN, CDR2 SVGIG (reference sequence). The CDR3 loop is CAGTVRAADTQYF. The DNA for the CDR3 is TGTGCCGGGACAGTCCGAGCGGCAGATACGCAGTATTTT.

This chain uses TRBV25-1 with TRBJ1-5, with 9 bases that match TRBD1. Germline lookup yields CDR1 MGHDK and CDR2 SYGVNS. With 3 bases clipped from V and 5 bases from J, the junction kept 5 bases outside the gene matches. The CDR3 runs 15 residues. For the CDR3, the DNA is TGTGCCAGCAGTGACCCCCGGACAGGGGATCAGCCCCAGCATTTT. Translation: CASSDPRTGDQPQHF.

This clone turned up a few times. V is TRBV28 and J is TRBJ2-7, with no clear D. V was clipped by 4 bases and J by 5 bases, with 18 bases between them. Germline CDR1 reads MDHEN; CDR2 reads SYDVKM. CDR3 size: 15 residues. The CDR3 nucleotides are TGTGCCAGCAGTTCGCCGGACCGGCCCTACGACGAGCAGTACTTC. Translated: CASSSPDRPYDEQYF. Using reference TRBV28 and TRBJ2-7 for the parts outside the CDR3, the full variable domain is DVKVTQSSRYLVKRTGEKVFLECVQDMDHENMFWYRQDPGLGLRLIYFSYDVKMKEKGDIPEGYSVSREKKERFSLILESASTNQTSMYLCASSSPDRPYDEQYFGPGTRLTVT.

CDR3 sequence: CASNPALNYGYTF. CDR3 coding DNA: TGTGCCAGCAATCCAGCCTTAAACTATGGCTACACCTTC. The chain links TRBV6-5 to TRBJ1-2; D uncertain. With 7 bases removed from V and 2 bases from J, the gap between germline ends came to 11 bases. Germline assignment: CDR1 MNHEY and CDR2 SVGAGI. CDR3 length: 13 amino acids.

The V gene is TRBV19, the J gene TRBJ2-6, with TRBD1 matching 9 bases. The J segment lost 3 bases and the V segment lost 5 bases, leaving 5 bases of the junction unmatched. Germline-derived CDR1 and CDR2 are LNHDA and SQIVND (reference sequence). The CDR3 runs to 16 residues. CDR3 coding DNA: TGTGCCAGTAGTGTCGGGACAGGGATTGGGGCCAACGTCCTGACTTTC. The encoded protein is CASSVGTGIGANVLTF.

CDR3 DNA sequence: TGTGCCAGCAGCTTGGGTCCGGGACTAGCGGGAGGTCAGTACTTC. Protein: CASSLGPGLAGGQYF. The rearrangement uses TRBV11-2 and TRBJ2-7; 15 bases are a match to TRBD2. V gave up 3 bases and J gave up 10 bases; unmatched junction bases: 7. The CDR3 contains 15 residues. The germline CDR1 and CDR2 sequences are SGHAT and FQNNGV.

This clone occurred a few times. This chain's CDR3 is CASSLERGNHEQFF. CDR3 DNA sequence: TGTGCCAGCAGCTTAGAGCGAGGCAACCATGAGCAGTTCTTC. This chain uses TRBV11-2 with TRBJ2-1; D ambiguous. The V gene lost 0 bases and the J gene lost 8 bases, with 11 bases spanning the gap. From germline, CDR1 is SGHAT and CDR2 FQNNGV. This CDR3 has 14 residues.

The chain recombines TRBV7-2 with TRBJ2-3; no definite D call. Trimming shortened V by 5 bases and J by 3 bases, and 9 bases separated the two germline ends. CDR1 and CDR2 from the germline V gene are SGHTA and FQGNSA. The CDR3 has 13 amino acids. The CDR3 coding sequence is TGTGCCAGCAGCCCTTCCCGGACAGATACGCAGTATTTT. Translated, it gives CASSPSRTDTQYF.

This clone was recorded a few times. The chain joins TRBV7-3 to TRBJ2-1; D is unresolved. The CDR3 totals 12 residues. Trimming left V 6 bases short and J 6 bases short, with 9 bases between. Germline CDR1 is SGHTA and CDR2 is FQGTGA. The CDR3 bases are TGTGCCAGCAGTTCCGGACCCAATGAGCAGTTCTTC. Its protein is CASSSGPNEQFF.

This rearrangement joins TRBV16 to TRBJ2-5, with D unresolved. V was trimmed by 3 bases and J by 2 bases, leaving 10 bases between them. This CDR3 comprises 14 residues. From germline, CDR1 is KGHSY and CDR2 FQNENV. The CDR3: CASSQTGYQETQYF. CDR3 nucleotide sequence: TGTGCCAGCAGCCAGACTGGATATCAAGAGACCCAGTACTTC. Drawing the rest from reference TRBV16 and TRBJ2-5, the complete variable domain is GEEVAQTPKHLVRGEGQKAKLYCAPIKGHSYVFWYQQVLKNEFKFLISFQNENVFDETGMPKERFSAKCLPNSPCSLEIQATKLEDSAVYFCASSQTGYQETQYFGPGTRLLVL.

This clone occurred many times. The V gene is TRBV5-1, the J gene TRBJ2-1; no clear D. Germline V gives CDR1 SGHRS, CDR2 YFSETQ. The CDR3 totals 14 residues. With 0 bases removed from V and 4 bases from J, the gap between germline ends came to 8 bases. As DNA, the CDR3 is TGCGCCAGCAGCTTGGGACCTAGGTACAATGAGCAGTTCTTC. It yields the protein CASSLGPRYNEQFF.

This clone was found a few times. This chain uses TRBV5-4 with TRBJ2-1, with a tentative D call TRBD1 (7 bases). Trimming removed 2 bases from V and 8 bases from J, with 23 bases in between. Germline CDR1 SGHNT, CDR2 YYREEE (reference sequence). The CDR3 totals 17 residues. This CDR3 is CASSLRVQTGTSHEQFF. The DNA of the CDR3 is TGTGCCAGCAGCTTAAGGGTCCAGACAGGGACTTCCCATGAGCAGTTCTTC.

This clone showed up just a few times. In the same sample, other DNA sequences code for this CDR3. The rearrangement links TRBV30 to TRBJ1-1; no clear D. CDR1 is GTSNPN and CDR2 is SVGIG in the germline V gene (reference sequence). The CDR3 loop spans 14 amino acids. Between the trimmed V and J ends, which lost 0 bases and 1 base, there was a span of 9 bases. The CDR3 region has the DNA TGTGCCTGGAGTGTTTTTTCCGAGAACACTGAAGCTTTCTTT. It specifies CAWSVFSENTEAFF.

This sequence joins TRBV25-1 and TRBJ2-7, with TRBD2 matching over 11 bases. Germline lookup yields CDR1 MGHDK and CDR2 SYGVNS. The CDR3 length is 14 residues. Germline trimming cut 8 bases from V and 2 bases from J; bases unmatched to any gene: 5. CDR3: CASAGTSGPYEQYF. As DNA, the CDR3 is TGTGCCAGCGCCGGGACTAGCGGCCCCTACGAGCAGTACTTC.

This clone was picked up a small number of times. V usage is TRBV2 and J usage is TRBJ2-4; the D is unclear. The V end was cut by 3 bases, the J end by 0 bases, with 6 bases between. Germline CDR1 reads SNHLY; CDR2 reads FYNNEI. This CDR3 contains 14 residues. CDR3 residues: CASSDSLAKNIQYF. The CDR3 DNA sequence: TGTGCCAGCAGTGACTCTCTAGCCAAAAACATTCAGTACTTC.

This clone came up a few times. This chain connects TRBV30 to TRBJ1-5, with a weak D call TRBD1 (5 bases). This CDR3 region has 15 residues. Germline V gives CDR1 GTSNPN, CDR2 SVGIG (reference sequence). V dropped 2 bases and J dropped 0 bases, with 11 bases sitting between them. The CDR3 here is CAWSPWGDSNQPQHF. The CDR3 nucleotides read TGTGCCTGGAGTCCCTGGGGGGATAGCAATCAGCCCCAGCATTTT.

This clone was picked up many times. The chain combines TRBV7-2 with TRBJ2-6; the D is unclear. This CDR3 is 14 amino acids long. The V end lost 5 bases, the J end lost 4 bases, and 9 bases lay between the germline ends. CDR1 SGHTA and CDR2 FQGNSA come from the germline V gene. The CDR3 DNA follows: TGTGCCAGCAGCCAAGATTACGGGGCCAACGTCCTGACTTTC. Translation: CASSQDYGANVLTF.

The gene calls are TRBV6-6 and TRBJ2-1; no clear D. Germline V CDR1 and CDR2: MNHNY, SVGAGI (reference sequence). The CDR3 loop spans 13 amino acids. The ends were cut back, 10 bases at V and 4 bases at J, with 14 bases in the middle. DNA of the CDR3: TGTGCCATCACTGCAGGTAGATACAATGAGCAGTTCTTC. It is translated as CAITAGRYNEQFF.

J is TRBJ2-5 and V is TRBV25-1, with 9 bases identical to TRBD2. The length of the CDR3 is 15 residues. Germline V lookup: CDR1 MGHDK, CDR2 SYGVNS. Trimming at V came to 5 bases and at J to 5 bases, leaving 9 bases not matched to a gene. The CDR3 region is CASSSPAGGHETQYF. The CDR3 nucleotides are TGTGCCAGCAGTTCCCCAGCGGGAGGACACGAGACCCAGTACTTC. The variable domain in full, with the rest retrieved from reference TRBV25-1 and TRBJ2-5, is EADIYQTPRYLVIGTGKKITLECSQTMGHDKMYWYQQDPGMELHLIHYSYGVNSTEKGDLSSESTVSRIRTEHFPLTLESARPSHTSQYLCASSSPAGGHETQYFGPGTRLLVL.

V usage is TRBV5-6 and J usage is TRBJ2-3, with TRBD2 identical over 12 bases. Trimming took 3 bases from V and 0 from J; bases not matched to a gene: 5. Germline CDR1 is SGHDT and CDR2 is YYEEEE. The CDR3 length is 17 residues. CDR3 sequence (DNA): TGTGCCAGCAGCTACCGGACTAGCGGGACGAGCACAGATACGCAGTATTTT. This codes for CASSYRTSGTSTDTQYF.

The chain carries TRBV7-2 and TRBJ2-7; D ambiguous. V gave up 5 bases and J gave up 3 bases, with 20 bases separating them. Germline values: CDR1 SGHTA, CDR2 FQGNSA. The CDR3 is made up of 16 amino acids. CDR3 in amino acids: CASSPNSAPGSYEQYF. The CDR3 nucleotides are TGTGCCAGCAGCCCAAACTCAGCCCCCGGTAGCTACGAGCAGTACTTC.

A single count supports this clone. The chain combines TRBV29-1 with TRBJ1-1; D gene uncertain. The V gene's germline CDR1 is SQVTM and CDR2 ANQGSEA. The V and J ends lost 0 bases and 2 bases respectively, with 10 bases between them. CDR3 length equals 14 residues. CDR3 DNA: TGCAGCGTTGAAGACAGAGGCTACAACACTGAAGCTTTCTTT. Protein sequence: CSVEDRGYNTEAFF.

This clone was found a few times. The CDR3 nucleotides are TGCGCCAGCAGCTCGGGACCGGGGACCTACGAGCAGTACTTC. It encodes CASSSGPGTYEQYF. This rearrangement joins TRBV5-1 to TRBJ2-7, with D perhaps assigned TRBD1 or TRBD2 (5 bases each). V lost 3 bases and J lost 2, with 12 bases in between. CDR1 is SGHRS and CDR2 is YFSETQ in the germline V gene. This CDR3 has 14 amino acids.

This clone turned up a few times. This sequence may be a read error, since a much larger clone differs from it by one base. Distinct nucleotide sequences in the sample also encode this CDR3. The chain joins TRBV9 to TRBJ2-3, with D perhaps matching TRBD1 (6 bases). The CDR3 is 13 amino acids. V was clipped by 0 bases and J by 4 bases, with 6 bases between them. Germline CDR1 SGDLS, CDR2 YYNGEE. The CDR3 sequence is CASSVAGADTQYF. The CDR3 DNA reads TGTGCCAGCAGCGTAGCAGGGGCAGATACGCAGTATTTT.

V gene TRBV5-1 combines with J gene TRBJ2-5; 7 bases map to TRBD1. The CDR3 runs 15 residues. V was pared by 3 bases and J by 5 bases, with 10 bases of the junction left unmatched. CDR1 and CDR2 from the germline V gene are SGHRS and YFSETQ. CDR3 protein: CASSSIDRAWETQYF. As DNA, the CDR3 is TGCGCCAGCAGCTCCATCGACAGGGCTTGGGAGACCCAGTACTTC.

The chain employs TRBV27 and TRBJ1-4, with D possibly matching TRBD1 (5 bases). CDR3 length: 15 amino acids. V lost 4 bases and J 8 bases, leaving 17 bases between the germline ends. Germline V gene sequence: CDR1 MNHEY, CDR2 SMNVEV (reference sequence). This CDR3 reads CASSYTDSISEKLFF. In DNA, the CDR3 is TGTGCCAGCAGTTACACAGACAGTATATCAGAAAAACTGTTTTTT.

J is TRBJ2-4 and V is TRBV10-3, with unresolved D. V lost 6 bases to trimming and J lost 6 bases, with 6 bases between them. CDR3 length equals 11 residues. The V gene's germline CDR1 is ENHRY and CDR2 SYGVKD. The CDR3 spells CAIRDRNIQYF. CDR3 bases: TGTGCCATCAGGGACCGAAACATTCAGTACTTC.

This clone showed up just a few times. V usage is TRBV9 and J usage is TRBJ1-4; D may be TRBD1 (6 bases). V lost 4 bases and J lost 10, with 11 bases in between. This CDR3 has 12 residues. From germline, CDR1 is SGDLS and CDR2 YYNGEE. The CDR3 is CASSRDKGKLFF. For the CDR3, the DNA is TGTGCCAGCAGCCGGGACAAGGGAAAACTGTTTTTT.

In its sample, this clone was seen a few times. The chain has TRBV9 and TRBJ2-1; TRBD1 or TRBD2 may be the D gene (5 bases each). The V end lost 3 bases, the J end lost 5 bases, and 12 bases lay between the germline ends. Germline V gene data show CDR1 as SGDLS and CDR2 as YYNGEE. CDR3 length equals 14 residues. The CDR3 protein is CASSASGTNNEQFF. Here the CDR3 DNA reads TGTGCCAGCAGCGCCTCGGGGACGAACAATGAGCAGTTCTTC.